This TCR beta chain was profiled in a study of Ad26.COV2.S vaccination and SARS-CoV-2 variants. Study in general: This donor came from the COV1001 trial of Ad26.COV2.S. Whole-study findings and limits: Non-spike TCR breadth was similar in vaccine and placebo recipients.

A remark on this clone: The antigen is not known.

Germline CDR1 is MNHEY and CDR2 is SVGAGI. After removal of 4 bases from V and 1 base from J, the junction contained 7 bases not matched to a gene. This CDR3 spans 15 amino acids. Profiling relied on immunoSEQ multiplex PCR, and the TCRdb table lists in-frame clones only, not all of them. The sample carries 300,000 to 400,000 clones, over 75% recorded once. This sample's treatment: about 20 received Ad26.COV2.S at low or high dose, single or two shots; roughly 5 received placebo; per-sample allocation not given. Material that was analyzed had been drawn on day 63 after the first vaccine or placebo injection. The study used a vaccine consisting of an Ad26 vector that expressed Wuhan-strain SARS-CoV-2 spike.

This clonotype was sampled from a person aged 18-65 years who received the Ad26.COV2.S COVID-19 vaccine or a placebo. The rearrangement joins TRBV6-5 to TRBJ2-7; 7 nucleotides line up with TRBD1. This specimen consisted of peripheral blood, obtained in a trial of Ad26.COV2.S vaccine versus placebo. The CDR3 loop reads CASSSPPGQSYEQYF. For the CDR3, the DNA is TGTGCCAGCAGTTCCCCTCCGGGACAGTCCTACGAGCAGTACTTC.